The present T cell receptor beta chain was sequenced within a study of Graves' ophthalmopathy and Graves' hyperthyroidism. Study outcomes and limitations: Distinction of ophthalmopathy from stable hyperthyroidism by a 13-signature model reached over 85% sensitivity and 81.08% specificity.

Notes on this clonotype: The antigen remains undetermined.

The authors amplified TCR beta CDR3 regions, and they did so from RNA transcripts for repertoire sequencing. Second-round multiplex PCR came after a first-round RT-PCR that employed HTBI primers. TCRdb reanalysed the multiplex PCR reads using MiXCR and keeps one entry per CDR3 protein. The sample records under 250,000 distinct CDR3 sequences, just under 30% being singletons. PBMCs were isolated from a roughly 10 ml sample of fresh peripheral blood. Germline-derived CDR1 and CDR2 are MNHNS and SASEGT. V lost 2 bases, J lost 5 bases, and 12 bases lay in between. The CDR3 length is 14 residues. This TCR was sampled from a man in his fifties with Graves' ophthalmopathy. Sequenced sample: peripheral blood. The chain uses TRBV6-1 and TRBJ1-2, with unresolved D. The CDR3 protein is CASSESRVQYGYTF. CDR3 DNA sequence: TGTGCCAGCAGTGAATCAAGGGTCCAATATGGCTACACCTTC.